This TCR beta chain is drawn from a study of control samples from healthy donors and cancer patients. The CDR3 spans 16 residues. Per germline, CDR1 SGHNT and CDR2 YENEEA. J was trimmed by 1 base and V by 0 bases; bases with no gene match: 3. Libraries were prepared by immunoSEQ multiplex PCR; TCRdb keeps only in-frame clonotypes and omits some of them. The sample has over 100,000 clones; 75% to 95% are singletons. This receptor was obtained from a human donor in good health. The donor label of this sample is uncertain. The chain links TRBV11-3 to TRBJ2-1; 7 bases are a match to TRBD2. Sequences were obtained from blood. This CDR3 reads CASSLDPGGSYNEQFF. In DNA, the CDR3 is TGTGCCAGCAGCTTAGACCCCGGGGGGTCCTACAATGAGCAGTTCTTC. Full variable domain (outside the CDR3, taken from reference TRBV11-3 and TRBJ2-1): EAGVVQSPRYKIIEKKQPVAFWCNPISGHNTLYWYLQNLGQGPELLIRYENEEAVDDSQLPKDRFSAERLKGVDSTLKIQPAELGDSAVYLCASSLDPGGSYNEQFFGPGTRLTVL.